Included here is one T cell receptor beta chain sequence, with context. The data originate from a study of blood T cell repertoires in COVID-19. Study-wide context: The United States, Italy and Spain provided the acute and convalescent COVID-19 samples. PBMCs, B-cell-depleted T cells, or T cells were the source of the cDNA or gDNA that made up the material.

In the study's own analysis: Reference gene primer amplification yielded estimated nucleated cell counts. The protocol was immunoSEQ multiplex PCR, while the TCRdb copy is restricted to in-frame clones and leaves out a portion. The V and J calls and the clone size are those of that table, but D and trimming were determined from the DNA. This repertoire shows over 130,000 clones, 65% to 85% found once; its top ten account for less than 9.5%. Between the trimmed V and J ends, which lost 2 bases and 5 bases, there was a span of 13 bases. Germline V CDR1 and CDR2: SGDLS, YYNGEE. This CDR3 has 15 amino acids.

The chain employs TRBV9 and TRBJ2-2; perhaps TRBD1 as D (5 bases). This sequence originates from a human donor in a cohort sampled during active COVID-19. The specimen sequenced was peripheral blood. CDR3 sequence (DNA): TGTGCCAGCAGCGTCAACCAGGGTGGGACCGGGGAGCTGTTTTTT. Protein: CASSVNQGGTGELFF.